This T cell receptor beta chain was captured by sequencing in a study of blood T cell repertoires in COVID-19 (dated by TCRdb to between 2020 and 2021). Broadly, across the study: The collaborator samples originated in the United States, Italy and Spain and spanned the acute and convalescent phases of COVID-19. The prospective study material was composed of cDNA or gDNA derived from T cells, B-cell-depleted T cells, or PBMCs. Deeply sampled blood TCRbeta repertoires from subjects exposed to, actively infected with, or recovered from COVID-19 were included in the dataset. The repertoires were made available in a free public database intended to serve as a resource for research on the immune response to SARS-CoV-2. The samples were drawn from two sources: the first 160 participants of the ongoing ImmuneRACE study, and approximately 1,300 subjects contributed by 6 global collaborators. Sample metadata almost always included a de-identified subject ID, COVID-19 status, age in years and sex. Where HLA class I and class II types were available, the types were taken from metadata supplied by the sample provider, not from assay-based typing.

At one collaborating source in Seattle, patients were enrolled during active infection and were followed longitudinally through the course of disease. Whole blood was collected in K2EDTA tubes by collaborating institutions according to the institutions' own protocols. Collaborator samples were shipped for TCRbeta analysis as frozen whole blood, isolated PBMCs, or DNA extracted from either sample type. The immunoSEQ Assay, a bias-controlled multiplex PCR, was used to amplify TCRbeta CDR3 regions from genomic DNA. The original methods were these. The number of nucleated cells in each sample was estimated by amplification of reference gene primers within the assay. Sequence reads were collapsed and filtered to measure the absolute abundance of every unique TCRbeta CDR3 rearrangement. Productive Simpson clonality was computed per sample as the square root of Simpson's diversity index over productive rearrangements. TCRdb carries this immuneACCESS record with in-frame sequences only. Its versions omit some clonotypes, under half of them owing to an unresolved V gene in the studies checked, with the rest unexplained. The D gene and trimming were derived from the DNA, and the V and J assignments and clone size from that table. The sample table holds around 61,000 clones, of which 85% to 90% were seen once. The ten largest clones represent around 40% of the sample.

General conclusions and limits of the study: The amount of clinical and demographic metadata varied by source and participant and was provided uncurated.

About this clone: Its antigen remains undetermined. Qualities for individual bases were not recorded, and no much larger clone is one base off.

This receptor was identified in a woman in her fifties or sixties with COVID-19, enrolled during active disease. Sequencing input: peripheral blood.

The CDR3 has the sequence CASSPGQGPAYGYTF. In nucleotides, the sequence is TGTGCCAGCAGCCCCGGACAGGGGCCTGCCTATGGCTACACCTTC. The V and J segments used are TRBV5-4 and TRBJ1-2; the junction holds 9 bases that match TRBD1. Germline trimming amounts to 4 bases on V and 4 bases on J, with 8 as the count of junction bases outside the gene matches. Measured from the cysteine to the phenylalanine, the CDR3 is 15 residues long. The CDR3 DNA has 45 bases and is translated from base 1. The germline V gene (reference sequence) gives CDR1 as SGHNT and CDR2 as YYREEE.